These 5 T cell receptor beta chains were all obtained from the same sample, sequenced in a study of T cells in Graves' hyperthyroidism and ophthalmopathy. The TCR beta CDR3 regions underwent amplification using RNA transcripts as the source. First-round RT-PCR with HTBI primers amplified the TCR CDR3 region. One entry per CDR3 protein, called by TCRdb with MiXCR from the multiplex PCR reads. The sample contains over 250,000 distinct CDR3 sequences, roughly 13% of which appear only once. Sequencing used blood. These receptors all stem from a woman between 35 and 50 years old with Graves' ophthalmopathy.

At least ten counts were recorded for this clonotype. This CDR3 is CASSLSIVSGHGYTF. CDR3 nucleotide sequence: TGTGCCAGCAGTTTATCAATTGTATCGGGGCATGGCTACACCTTC. This rearrangement joins TRBV27 to TRBJ1-2; possibly TRBD1 for D (5 bases). The CDR3 sequence is 15 residues long. V shed 0 bases and J shed 6 bases, with 14 bases lying between them. Germline V gene data show CDR1 as MNHEY and CDR2 as SMNVEV (reference sequence).

This clonotype has a count of ten or more. The J gene is TRBJ2-7, the V gene TRBV24-1; D call uncertain. Germline V CDR1 and CDR2: KGHDR, SFDVKD. This CDR3 contains 14 residues. The V and J ends lost 4 bases and 6 bases respectively, with 15 bases between them. The CDR3 DNA follows: TGTGCCACCAGTGACCGTGATGATTTTGGCGAGCAGTACTTC. Protein sequence: CATSDRDDFGEQYF.

This clonotype was seen repeatedly, ten times or more. The chain is built from TRBV7-9 and TRBJ1-1; D unresolved. CDR3 size: 11 residues. Germline V CDR1 and CDR2: SEHNR, FQNEAQ (reference sequence). V gave up 5 bases and J gave up 11 bases, with 12 bases separating them. CDR3 sequence: CASSGEVAAFF. The DNA for the CDR3 is TGTGCCAGCAGCGGCGAAGTAGCGGCTTTCTTT.

This clonotype was found many times. The CDR3 protein is CSAKTSGVNTEAFF. The CDR3 DNA sequence: TGCAGTGCTAAAACGTCAGGAGTGAACACTGAAGCTTTCTTT. The chain combines TRBV20-1 with TRBJ1-1, with D hard to call. V lost 4 bases and J 0 bases, leaving 12 bases between the germline ends. The germline CDR1 and CDR2 sequences are DFQATT and SNEGSKA (reference sequence). The CDR3 covers 14 residues.

This clonotype was counted at least ten times. This sequence joins TRBV29-1 and TRBJ2-7, with D perhaps being TRBD1 or TRBD2 (6 bases each). The CDR3 has 14 residues. Per germline, CDR1 SQVTM and CDR2 ANQGSEA. V lost 3 bases and J 3 bases, leaving 15 bases between the germline ends. The CDR3 DNA reads TGCAGCGTTGAGGAGGGACATTCTAACTACGAGCAGTACTTC. This sequence encodes CSVEEGHSNYEQYF.